The source of this T cell receptor beta chain is a study of T cells after yellow fever vaccination. V lost 4 bases to trimming and J lost 2 bases, with 12 bases between them. The CDR3 consists of 15 residues. Germline CDR1 MGHRA, CDR2 YSYEKL. TCRdb processed the 5' RACE reads anew with MiXCR; each CDR3 protein has one entry. The sample comprises fewer than 450,000 distinct CDR3 sequences, approximately 10% of which are singletons, and roughly a sixth rests with the top ten. The receptor was derived from a man aged 18 to 29 who received the YFV17D yellow fever vaccine. Sequenced here: PBMCs, sampled on the day of the first yellow fever vaccination. V usage is TRBV4-1 and J usage is TRBJ1-5; no firm D call. This CDR3 is CASSLSWAGNQPQHF. DNA for the CDR3: TGCGCCAGCAGCCTCAGCTGGGCGGGCAATCAGCCCCAGCATTTT.